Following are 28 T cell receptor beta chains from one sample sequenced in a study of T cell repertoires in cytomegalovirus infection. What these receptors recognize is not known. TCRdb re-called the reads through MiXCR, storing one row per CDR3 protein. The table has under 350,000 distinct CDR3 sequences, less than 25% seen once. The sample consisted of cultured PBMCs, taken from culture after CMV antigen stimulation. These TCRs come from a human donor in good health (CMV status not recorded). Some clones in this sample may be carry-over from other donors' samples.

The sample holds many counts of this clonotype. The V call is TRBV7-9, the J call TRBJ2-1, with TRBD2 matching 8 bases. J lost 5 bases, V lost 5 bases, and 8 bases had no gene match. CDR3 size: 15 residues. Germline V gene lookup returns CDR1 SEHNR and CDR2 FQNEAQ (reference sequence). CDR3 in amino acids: CASSPGLGHNNEQFF. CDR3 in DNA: TGTGCCAGCAGCCCGGGACTAGGTCACAACAATGAGCAGTTCTTC.

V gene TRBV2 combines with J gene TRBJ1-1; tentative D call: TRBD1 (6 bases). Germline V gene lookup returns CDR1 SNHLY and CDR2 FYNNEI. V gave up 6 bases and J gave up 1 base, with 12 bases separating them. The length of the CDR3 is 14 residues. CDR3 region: CASRRGDSNTEAFF. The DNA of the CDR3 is TGTGCCAGCAGGAGGGGGGACTCGAACACTGAAGCTTTCTTT.

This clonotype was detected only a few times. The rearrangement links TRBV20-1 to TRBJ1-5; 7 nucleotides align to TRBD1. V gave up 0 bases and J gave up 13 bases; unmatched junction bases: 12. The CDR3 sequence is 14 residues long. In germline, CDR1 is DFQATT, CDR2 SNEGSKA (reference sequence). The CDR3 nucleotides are TGCAGTGCTAGAGATGAGACGAGACAGGGCCATCAGCATTTT. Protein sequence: CSARDETRQGHQHF.

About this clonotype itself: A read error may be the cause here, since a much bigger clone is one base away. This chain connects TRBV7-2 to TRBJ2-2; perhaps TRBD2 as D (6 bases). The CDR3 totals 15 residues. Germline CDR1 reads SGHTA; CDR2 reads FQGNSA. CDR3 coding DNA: TGTGCCAGCAGCTTAGGGGGCATATGGACCGGGGGGCTGTTTTTT. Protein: CASSLGGIWTGGLFF.

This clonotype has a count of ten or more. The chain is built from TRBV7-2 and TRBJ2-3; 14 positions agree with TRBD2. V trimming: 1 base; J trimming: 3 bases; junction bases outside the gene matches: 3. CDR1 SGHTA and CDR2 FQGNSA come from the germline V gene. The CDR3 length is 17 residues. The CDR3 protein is CASSLVWTSGRTDTQYF. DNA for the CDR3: TGTGCCAGCAGCTTAGTATGGACTAGCGGGAGGACAGATACGCAGTATTTT.

The DNA for the CDR3 is TGTGCCAGCAGCAGCCCCGGGGCTAGCGGGTACAATGAGCAGTTCTTC. The encoded protein is CASSSPGASGYNEQFF. V and J are TRBV5-4 and TRBJ2-1, with 8 bases aligning to TRBD2. Germline CDR1 SGHNT, CDR2 YYREEE (reference sequence). This CDR3 comprises 16 residues. V was pared by 4 bases and J by 4 bases, with 10 bases of the junction left unmatched.

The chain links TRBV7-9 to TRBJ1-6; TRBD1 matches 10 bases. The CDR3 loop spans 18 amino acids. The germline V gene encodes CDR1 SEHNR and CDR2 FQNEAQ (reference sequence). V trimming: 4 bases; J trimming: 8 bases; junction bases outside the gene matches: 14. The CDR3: CASSSPDTTGGMDSPLHF. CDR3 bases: TGTGCCAGCAGCTCCCCGGACACGACAGGGGGCATGGATTCACCCCTCCACTTT.

The CDR3 DNA follows: TGTGCCACCAGTGACCACACTGGCAATCAGCCCCAGCATTTT. This translates into CATSDHTGNQPQHF. V and J are TRBV24-1 and TRBJ1-5; no firm D call. V was clipped by 4 bases and J by 2 bases, with 8 bases between them. The CDR3 has 14 amino acids. The V gene's germline CDR1 is KGHDR and CDR2 SFDVKD.

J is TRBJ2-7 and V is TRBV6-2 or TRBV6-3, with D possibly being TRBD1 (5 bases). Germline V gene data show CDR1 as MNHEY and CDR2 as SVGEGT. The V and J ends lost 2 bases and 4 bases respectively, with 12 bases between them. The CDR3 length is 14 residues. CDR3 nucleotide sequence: TGTGCCAGCAGTTACCCGGGTAGGGGTTACGAGCAGTACTTC. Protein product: CASSYPGRGYEQYF.

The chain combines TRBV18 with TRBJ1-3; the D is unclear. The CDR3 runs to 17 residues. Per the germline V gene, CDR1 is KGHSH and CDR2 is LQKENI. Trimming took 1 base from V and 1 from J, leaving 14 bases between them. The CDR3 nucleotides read TGTGCCAGCTCACCACAAGGGCTGACGGCTTCTGGAAACACCATATATTTT. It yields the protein CASSPQGLTASGNTIYF.

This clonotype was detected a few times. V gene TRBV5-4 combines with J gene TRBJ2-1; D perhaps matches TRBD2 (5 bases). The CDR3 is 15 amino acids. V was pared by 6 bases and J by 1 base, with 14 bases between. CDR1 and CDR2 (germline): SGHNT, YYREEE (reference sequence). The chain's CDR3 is CASMSASGSYNEQFF. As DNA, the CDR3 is TGTGCCAGCATGTCCGCAAGCGGTTCCTACAATGAGCAGTTCTTC.

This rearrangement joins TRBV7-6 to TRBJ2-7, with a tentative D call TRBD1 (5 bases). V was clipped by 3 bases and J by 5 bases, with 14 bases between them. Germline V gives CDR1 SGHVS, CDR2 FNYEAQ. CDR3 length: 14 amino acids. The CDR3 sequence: CASSFGRVGDEQYV. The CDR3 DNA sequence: TGTGCCAGCAGCTTCGGCAGGGTTGGTGACGAGCAGTACGTC.

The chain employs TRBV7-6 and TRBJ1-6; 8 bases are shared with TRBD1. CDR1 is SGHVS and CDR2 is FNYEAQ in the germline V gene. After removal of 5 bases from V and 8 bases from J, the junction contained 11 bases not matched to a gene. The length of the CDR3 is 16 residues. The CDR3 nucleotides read TGTGCCAGCAGCCCTGTCGGGGCAGGGGGCGATTCACCCCTCCACTTT. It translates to CASSPVGAGGDSPLHF.

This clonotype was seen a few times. CDR3 bases: TGCGCCAGCAGTCAAGGCCATATACAGGGGGCCTACAATGAGCAGTTCTTC. Protein: CASSQGHIQGAYNEQFF. The chain recombines TRBV23-1 with TRBJ2-1; 8 bases line up with TRBD1. TRBV23-1 is marked as an open reading frame, function uncertain. CDR3 length: 17 residues. The V segment lost 2 bases and the J segment 2 bases; nucleotides outside the gene matches: 8.

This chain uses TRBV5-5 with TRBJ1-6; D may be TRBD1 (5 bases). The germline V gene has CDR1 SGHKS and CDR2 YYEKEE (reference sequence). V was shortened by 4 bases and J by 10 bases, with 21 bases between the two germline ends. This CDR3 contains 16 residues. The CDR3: CASSGLGGTGSSPLHF. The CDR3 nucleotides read TGTGCCAGCAGCGGGCTCGGAGGGACGGGGTCATCACCCCTCCACTTT.

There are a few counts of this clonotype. Here the CDR3 DNA reads TGTGCCAGCAGTTACTCGGGTAGAGACGATCAGCCCCAGCATTTT. It encodes CASSYSGRDDQPQHF. The V gene is TRBV6-5, the J gene TRBJ1-5; no clear D gene. The V end was cut by 0 bases, the J end by 5 bases, with 11 bases between. Germline values: CDR1 MNHEY, CDR2 SVGAGI. This CDR3 has 15 amino acids.

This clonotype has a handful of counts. CDR3 in DNA: TGTGCCAGCAGCTCCCTATGGGGGAGTGAAGCTTTCTTT. This codes for CASSSLWGSEAFF. V gene TRBV7-6 combines with J gene TRBJ1-1, with D perhaps matching TRBD1 (5 bases). The germline V gene encodes CDR1 SGHVS and CDR2 FNYEAQ. The CDR3 covers 13 residues. Between the trimmed V and J ends, which lost 4 bases and 7 bases, there was a span of 13 bases.

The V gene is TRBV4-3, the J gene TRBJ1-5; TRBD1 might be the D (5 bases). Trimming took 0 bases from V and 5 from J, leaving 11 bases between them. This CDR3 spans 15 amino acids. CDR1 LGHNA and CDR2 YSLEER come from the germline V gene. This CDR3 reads CASSQDRVGDQPQHF. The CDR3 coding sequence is TGCGCCAGCAGCCAAGATCGGGTAGGGGATCAGCCCCAGCATTTT.

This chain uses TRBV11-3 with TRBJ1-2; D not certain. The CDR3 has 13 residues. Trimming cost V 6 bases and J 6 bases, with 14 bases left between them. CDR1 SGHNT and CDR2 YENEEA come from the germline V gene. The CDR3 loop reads CASSTLEGDGYTF. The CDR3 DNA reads TGTGCCAGCAGTACTCTGGAGGGCGATGGCTACACCTTC.

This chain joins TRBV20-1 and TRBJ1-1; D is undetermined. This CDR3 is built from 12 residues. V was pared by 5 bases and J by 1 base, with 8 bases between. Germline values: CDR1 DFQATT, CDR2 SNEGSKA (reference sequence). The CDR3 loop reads CSAGSQNTEAFF. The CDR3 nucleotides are TGCAGTGCTGGTTCACAGAACACTGAAGCTTTCTTT.

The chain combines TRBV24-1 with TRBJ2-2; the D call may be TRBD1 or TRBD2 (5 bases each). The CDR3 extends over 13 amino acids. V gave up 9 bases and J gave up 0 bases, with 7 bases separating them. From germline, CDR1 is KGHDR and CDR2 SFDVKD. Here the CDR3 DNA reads TGTGCCACCGGGGACGCGAACACCGGGGAGCTGTTTTTT. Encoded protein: CATGDANTGELFF.

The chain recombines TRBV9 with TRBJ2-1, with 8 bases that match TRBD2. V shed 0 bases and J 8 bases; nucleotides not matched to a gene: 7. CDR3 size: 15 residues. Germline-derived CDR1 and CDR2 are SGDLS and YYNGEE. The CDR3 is CASSVELAVWDEQFF. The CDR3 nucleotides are TGTGCCAGCAGCGTAGAACTAGCGGTTTGGGATGAGCAGTTCTTC.

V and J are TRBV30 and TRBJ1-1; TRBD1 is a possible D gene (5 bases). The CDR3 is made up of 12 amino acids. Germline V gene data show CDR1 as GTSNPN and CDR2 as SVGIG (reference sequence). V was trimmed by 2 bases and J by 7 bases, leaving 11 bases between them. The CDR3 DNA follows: TGTGCCTGGAGTTCCGGGACCTTTGAAGCTTTCTTT. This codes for CAWSSGTFEAFF.

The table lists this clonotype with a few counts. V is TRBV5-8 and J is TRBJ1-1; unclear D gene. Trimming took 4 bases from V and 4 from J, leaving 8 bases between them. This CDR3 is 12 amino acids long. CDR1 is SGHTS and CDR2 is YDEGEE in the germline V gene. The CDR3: CASSTTFTEAFF. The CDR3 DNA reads TGTGCCAGCAGCACAACATTCACTGAAGCTTTCTTT. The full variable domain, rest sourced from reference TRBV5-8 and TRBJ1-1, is EAGVTQSPTHLIKTRGQQATLRCSPISGHTSVYWYQQALGLGLQFLLWYDEGEERNRGNFPPRFSGRQFPNYSSELNVNALELEDSALYLCASSTTFTEAFFGQGTRLTVV.

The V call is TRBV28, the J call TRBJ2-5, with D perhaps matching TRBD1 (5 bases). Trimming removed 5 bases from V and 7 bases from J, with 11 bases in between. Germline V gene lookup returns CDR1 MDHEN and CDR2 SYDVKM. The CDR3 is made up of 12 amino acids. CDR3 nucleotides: TGTGCCAGCAGTCTCCCCCAGGGGACCCAGTACTTC. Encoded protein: CASSLPQGTQYF.

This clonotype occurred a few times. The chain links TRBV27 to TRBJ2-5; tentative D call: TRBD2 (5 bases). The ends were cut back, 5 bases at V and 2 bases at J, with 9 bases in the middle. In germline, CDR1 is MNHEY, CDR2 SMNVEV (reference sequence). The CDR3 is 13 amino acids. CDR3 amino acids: CASSARGQETQYF. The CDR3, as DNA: TGTGCCAGCAGTGCCCGCGGGCAAGAGACCCAGTACTTC.

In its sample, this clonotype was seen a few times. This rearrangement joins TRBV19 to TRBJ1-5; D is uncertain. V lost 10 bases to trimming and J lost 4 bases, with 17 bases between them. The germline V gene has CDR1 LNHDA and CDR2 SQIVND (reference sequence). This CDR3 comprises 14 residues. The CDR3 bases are TGTGCCACTACGGCCGATAATACTAATCAGCCCCAGCATTTT. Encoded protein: CATTADNTNQPQHF.

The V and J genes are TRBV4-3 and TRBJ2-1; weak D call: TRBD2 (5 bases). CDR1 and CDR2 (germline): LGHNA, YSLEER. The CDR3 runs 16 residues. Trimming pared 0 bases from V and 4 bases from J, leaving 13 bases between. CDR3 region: CASSQEAGQRYNEQFF. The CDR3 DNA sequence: TGCGCCAGCAGCCAAGAGGCGGGCCAGAGATACAATGAGCAGTTCTTC.